These T cell receptor beta chains were read from a single sample in a study of PD-1 blockade in classical Hodgkin lymphoma. TCRdb's copy holds only in-frame clones and misses some; the assay was immunoSEQ multiplex PCR. The top ten clones hold less than 50% of a sample with about 12,000 clones, almost 85% of them seen once. The sample here was CD8+ T cells from blood, taken at baseline. These receptors were taken from a human donor with classical Hodgkin lymphoma. CDR3s include the opening cysteine and the closing phenylalanine or tryptophan. The D gene is left open where the match is weak. Clone size appears in some rows only: once, few, many, or a class for an expanded clone.

CDR3 length	V gene	clone size	J gene	D gene	CDR3 protein	CDR3 DNA
13	TRBV2	-	TRBJ2-4	-	CASSERGRNIQYF	TGTGCCAGCAGTGAACGGGGGCGAAACATTCAGTACTTC
13	TRBV28	-	TRBJ2-6	-	CASSLPEANVLTF	TGTGCCAGCAGTCTCCCCGAGGCCAACGTCCTGACTTTC
14	TRBV7-9	-	TRBJ2-5	-	CASSFTGVQETQYF	TGTGCCAGCAGCTTTACGGGAGTCCAAGAGACCCAGTACTTC
13	TRBV6-5	once	TRBJ2-7	-	CARSGTRDYEQYF	TGTGCCAGGTCGGGGACCAGGGACTACGAGCAGTACTTC
13	TRBV19	-	TRBJ2-7	TRBD2	CASSPGTKHEQYF	TGTGCCAGTAGTCCCGGGACTAAGCACGAGCAGTACTTC
15	TRBV7-9	-	TRBJ2-1	-	CASSPPGRTYNEQFF	TGTGCCAGCAGCCCTCCGGGGCGGACTTACAATGAGCAGTTCTTC
15	TRBV4-3	few	TRBJ1-2	TRBD1	CASSLLTGSDYGYTF	TGCGCCAGCAGCCTACTGACAGGGTCGGATTATGGCTACACCTTC
18	TRBV4-3	-	TRBJ1-2	TRBD1	CASSQDGTGGASEYGYTF	TGCGCCAGCAGCCAAGATGGGACAGGGGGGGCCTCGGAGTATGGCTACACCTTC
16	TRBV27	once	TRBJ2-1	TRBD2	CASSSVVAGGFGEQFF	TGTGCCAGCAGCTCGGTTGTGGCGGGAGGTTTTGGTGAGCAGTTCTTC
15	TRBV7-8	-	TRBJ2-7	TRBD1	CASSLTQGARHEQYF	TGTGCCAGCAGCCTAACACAGGGGGCTAGGCACGAGCAGTACTTC
13	TRBV30	-	TRBJ1-1	-	CAWRDTMNTEAFF	TGTGCCTGGAGGGACACAATGAACACTGAAGCTTTCTTT
15	TRBV11-2	-	TRBJ2-7	TRBD2	CASSLGAGGLGEQYF	TGTGCCAGCAGCTTAGGAGCGGGAGGGCTAGGCGAGCAGTACTTC
13	TRBV13	-	TRBJ1-1	-	CASSLGTDTEAFF	TGTGCCAGCAGCTTAGGAACGGACACTGAAGCTTTCTTT
13	TRBV7-2	-	TRBJ2-7	-	CASSPGEWYEQYF	TGTGCCAGCAGCCCCGGAGAGTGGTACGAGCAGTACTTC
15	TRBV2	few	TRBJ2-3	-	CASSEGTASTDTQYF	TGTGCCAGCAGTGAAGGGACAGCTAGCACAGATACGCAGTATTTT
13	TRBV19	-	TRBJ1-2	-	CASSMEGNYGYTF	TGTGCCAGTAGTATGGAGGGGAACTATGGCTACACCTTC
15	TRBV7-9	-	TRBJ2-1	-	CASSFRVGSYNEQFF	TGTGCCAGCAGCTTCAGGGTTGGTTCATACAATGAGCAGTTCTTC
17	TRBV15	-	TRBJ2-1	TRBD1	CATSRGAGTDGSHEQFF	TGTGCCACCAGCAGGGGGGCCGGGACAGATGGTTCCCATGAGCAGTTCTTC
14	TRBV5-6	-	TRBJ1-1	TRBD1	CASSFDRANTEAFF	TGTGCCAGCAGTTTTGACAGGGCGAACACTGAAGCTTTCTTT
15	TRBV2	-	TRBJ1-2	-	CASSENVGYNYGYTF	TGTGCCAGCAGTGAAAATGTCGGCTATAACTATGGCTACACCTTC
14	TRBV5-5	-	TRBJ2-1	TRBD1	CASSFGTGRDEQFF	TGTGCCAGCAGCTTCGGGACAGGGAGGGATGAGCAGTTCTTC
13	TRBV6-5	-	TRBJ1-1	-	CASSDLGNTEAFF	TGTGCCAGCAGTGACCTGGGGAACACTGAAGCTTTCTTT
15	TRBV19	once	TRBJ2-1	TRBD2	CASSPTSGMYNEQFF	TGTGCCAGTTCCCCTACTAGCGGAATGTACAATGAGCAGTTCTTC
13	TRBV7-9	-	TRBJ1-4	-	CASSLAGAEKLFF	TGTGCCAGCAGCTTAGCCGGGGCTGAAAAACTGTTTTTT
8	TRBV20-1	-	TRBJ2-1	-	CSAREQFF	TGCAGTGCTAGGGAGCAGTTCTTC
16	TRBV11-3	-	TRBJ2-1	TRBD2	CASSLGTSGTYNEQFF	TGTGCCAGCAGCTTAGGTACTAGCGGGACTTACAATGAGCAGTTCTTC
13	TRBV4-1	-	TRBJ2-7	TRBD2	CASSPGGAFEQYF	TGCGCCAGCAGCCCCGGGGGGGCTTTCGAGCAGTACTTC
15	TRBV5-1	-	TRBJ2-1	-	CASSNRRSNRDEQFF	TGCGCCAGCAGCAACAGGAGGTCTAATCGTGATGAGCAGTTCTTC
16	TRBV6-5	-	TRBJ2-7	-	CASSYFREYIRYEQYF	TGTGCCAGCAGTTACTTTCGGGAGTACATTAGGTACGAGCAGTACTTC
15	TRBV4-1	-	TRBJ1-2	TRBD1	CASSHLDRGEYGYTF	TGCGCCAGCAGCCACTTGGACAGGGGAGAATATGGCTACACCTTC
15	TRBV7-6	-	TRBJ2-3	-	CASSRHEGGTDTQYF	TGTGCCAGCAGCCGACACGAAGGGGGCACAGATACGCAGTATTTT
15	TRBV28	-	TRBJ2-3	TRBD2	CASSPGLAEGDTQYF	TGTGCCAGCAGCCCGGGACTAGCAGAGGGAGATACGCAGTATTTT
14	TRBV7-9	once	TRBJ2-7	-	CASSLVVGAGEQYF	TGTGCCAGCAGCTTAGTTGTGGGGGCTGGCGAGCAGTACTTC
15	TRBV5-4	-	TRBJ2-7	-	CASSLGRGPGYEQYF	TGTGCCAGCAGCTTGGGCCGCGGGCCAGGCTACGAGCAGTACTTC
14	TRBV15	-	TRBJ2-2	-	CATSRVGSTGELFF	TGTGCCACCAGCAGAGTTGGCAGCACCGGGGAGCTGTTTTTT
12	TRBV2	-	TRBJ2-1	-	CASRGLRDEQFF	TGTGCCAGCAGAGGACTACGCGATGAGCAGTTCTTC
13	TRBV13	-	TRBJ2-7	TRBD1	CASSFGGQAEQYF	TGTGCCAGCAGCTTCGGGGGACAGGCGGAGCAGTACTTC
15	TRBV4-3	-	TRBJ2-2	-	CASSQDYRGAGELFF	TGCGCCAGCAGCCAAGATTATCGGGGTGCCGGGGAGCTGTTTTTT
13	TRBV6-5	-	TRBJ1-5	-	CASSSDNDQPQHF	TGTGCCAGCAGTTCAGACAACGATCAGCCCCAGCATTTT
16	TRBV27	few	TRBJ2-2	TRBD1	CASSLGWTGYTGELFF	TGTGCCAGCAGTTTAGGGTGGACAGGGTACACCGGGGAGCTGTTTTTT